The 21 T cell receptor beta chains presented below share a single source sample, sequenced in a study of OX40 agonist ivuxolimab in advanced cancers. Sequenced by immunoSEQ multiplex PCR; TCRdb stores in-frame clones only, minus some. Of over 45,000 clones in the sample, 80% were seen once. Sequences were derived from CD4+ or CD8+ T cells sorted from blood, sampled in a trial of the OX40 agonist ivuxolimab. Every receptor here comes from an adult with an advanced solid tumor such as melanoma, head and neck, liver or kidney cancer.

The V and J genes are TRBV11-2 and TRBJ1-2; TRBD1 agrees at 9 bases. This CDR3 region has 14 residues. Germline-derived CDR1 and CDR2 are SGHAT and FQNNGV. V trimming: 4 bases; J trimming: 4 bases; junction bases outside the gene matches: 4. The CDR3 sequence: CASSSGTGPYGYTF. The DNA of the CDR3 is TGTGCCAGCAGCTCAGGGACAGGGCCCTATGGCTACACCTTC.

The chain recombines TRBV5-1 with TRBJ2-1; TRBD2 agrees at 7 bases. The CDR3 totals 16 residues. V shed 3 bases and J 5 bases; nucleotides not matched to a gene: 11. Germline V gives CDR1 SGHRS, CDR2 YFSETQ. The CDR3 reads CASSSGRGLPDNEQFF. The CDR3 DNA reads TGCGCCAGCAGCTCGGGCCGGGGACTACCCGACAATGAGCAGTTCTTC. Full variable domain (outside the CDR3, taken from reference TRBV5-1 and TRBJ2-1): KAGVTQTPRYLIKTRGQQVTLSCSPISGHRSVSWYQQTPGQGLQFLFEYFSETQRNKGNFPGRFSGRQFSNSRSEMNVSTLELGDSALYLCASSSGRGLPDNEQFFGPGTRLTVL.

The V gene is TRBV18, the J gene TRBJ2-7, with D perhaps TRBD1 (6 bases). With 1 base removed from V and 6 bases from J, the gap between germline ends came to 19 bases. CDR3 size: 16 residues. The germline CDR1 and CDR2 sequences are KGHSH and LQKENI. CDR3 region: CASSPQRTDNLGEQYF. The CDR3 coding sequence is TGTGCCAGCTCACCACAGAGGACAGACAACCTCGGCGAGCAGTACTTC.

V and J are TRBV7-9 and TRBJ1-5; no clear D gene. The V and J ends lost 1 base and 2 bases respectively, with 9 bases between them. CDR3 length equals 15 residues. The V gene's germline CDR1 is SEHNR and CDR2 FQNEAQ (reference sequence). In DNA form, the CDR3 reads TGTGCCAGCAGCTTAGATACAGTGGGCAATCAGCCCCAGCATTTT. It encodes CASSLDTVGNQPQHF. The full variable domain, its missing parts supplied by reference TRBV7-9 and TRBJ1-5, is DTGVSQNPRHKITKRGQNVTFRCDPISEHNRLYWYRQTLGQGPEFLTYFQNEAQLEKSRLLSDRFSAERPKGSFSTLEIQRTEQGDSAMYLCASSLDTVGNQPQHFGDGTRLSIL.

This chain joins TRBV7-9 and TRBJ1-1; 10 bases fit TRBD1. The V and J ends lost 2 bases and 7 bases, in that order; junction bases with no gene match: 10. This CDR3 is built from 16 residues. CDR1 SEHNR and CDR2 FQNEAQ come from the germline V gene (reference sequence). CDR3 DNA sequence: TGTGCCAGCAGCTTAAAGTACGGGACAGGGGTAAATGAAGCTTTCTTT. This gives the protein CASSLKYGTGVNEAFF.

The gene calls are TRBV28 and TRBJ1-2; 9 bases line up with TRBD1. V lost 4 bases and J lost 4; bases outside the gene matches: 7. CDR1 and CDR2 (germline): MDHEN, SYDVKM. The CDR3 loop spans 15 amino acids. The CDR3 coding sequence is TGTGCCAGCAGTTCTGGGACAGGGCGAACCTATGGCTACACCTTC. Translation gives CASSSGTGRTYGYTF.

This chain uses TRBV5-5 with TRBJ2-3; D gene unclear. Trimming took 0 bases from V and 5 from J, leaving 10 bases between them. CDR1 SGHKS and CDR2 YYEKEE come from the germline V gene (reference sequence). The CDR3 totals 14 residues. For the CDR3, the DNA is TGTGCCAGCAGCTTGGCGTCGCTCGGAGATACGCAGTATTTT. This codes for CASSLASLGDTQYF.

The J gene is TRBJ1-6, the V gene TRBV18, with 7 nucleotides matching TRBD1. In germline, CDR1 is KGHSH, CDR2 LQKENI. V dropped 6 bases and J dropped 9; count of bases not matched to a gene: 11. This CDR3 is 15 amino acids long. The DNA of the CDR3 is TGTGCCAGCTCCTACGGGACAGACCCAATTTCACCCCTCCACTTT. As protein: CASSYGTDPISPLHF.

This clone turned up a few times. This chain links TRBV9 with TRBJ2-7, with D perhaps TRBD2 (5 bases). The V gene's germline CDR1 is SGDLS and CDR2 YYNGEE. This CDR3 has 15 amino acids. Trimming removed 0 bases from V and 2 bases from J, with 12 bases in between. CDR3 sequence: CASSVGGATTYEQYF. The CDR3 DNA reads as TGTGCCAGCAGCGTAGGGGGAGCGACCACCTACGAGCAGTACTTC.

For the CDR3, the DNA is TGTGCCAGCAGCTTGGTGGACTACTACGAGCAGTACTTC. This sequence encodes CASSLVDYYEQYF. The V call is TRBV5-6, the J call TRBJ2-7, with D possibly matching TRBD2 (6 bases). Looked up from germline, CDR1 is SGHDT and CDR2 is YYEEEE. The CDR3 consists of 13 residues. V was pared by 0 bases and J by 3 bases, with 7 bases between.

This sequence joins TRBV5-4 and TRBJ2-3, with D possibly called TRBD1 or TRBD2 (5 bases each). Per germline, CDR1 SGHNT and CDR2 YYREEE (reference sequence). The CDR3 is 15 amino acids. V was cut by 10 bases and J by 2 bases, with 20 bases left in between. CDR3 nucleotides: TGTGCCTGGGGGACGGAGGAAGGGCCCACAGATACGCAGTATTTT. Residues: CAWGTEEGPTDTQYF.

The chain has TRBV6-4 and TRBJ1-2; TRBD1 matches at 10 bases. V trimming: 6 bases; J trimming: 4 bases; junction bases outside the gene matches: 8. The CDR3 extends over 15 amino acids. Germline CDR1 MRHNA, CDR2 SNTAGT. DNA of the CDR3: TGTGCCAGCAGACCCGGGACAGGGGTTTTCTATGGCTACACCTTC. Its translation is CASRPGTGVFYGYTF.

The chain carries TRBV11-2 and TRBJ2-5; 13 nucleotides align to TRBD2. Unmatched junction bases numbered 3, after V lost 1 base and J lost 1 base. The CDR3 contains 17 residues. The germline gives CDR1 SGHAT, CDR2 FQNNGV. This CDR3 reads CASSLGRTSGGQETQYF. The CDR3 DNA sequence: TGTGCCAGCAGCTTAGGCCGGACTAGCGGGGGCCAAGAGACCCAGTACTTC. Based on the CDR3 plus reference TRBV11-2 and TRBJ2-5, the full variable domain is EAGVAQSPRYKIIEKRQSVAFWCNPISGHATLYWYQQILGQGPKLLIQFQNNGVVDDSQLPKDRFSAERLKGVDSTLKIQPAKLEDSAVYLCASSLGRTSGGQETQYFGPGTRLLVL.

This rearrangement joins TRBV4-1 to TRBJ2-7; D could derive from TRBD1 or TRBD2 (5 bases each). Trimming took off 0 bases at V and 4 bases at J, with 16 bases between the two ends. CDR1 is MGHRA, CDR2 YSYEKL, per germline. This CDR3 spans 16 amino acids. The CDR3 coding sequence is TGCGCCAGCAGCCAAGATCTTGGGACCCGAAGGTACGAGCAGTACTTC. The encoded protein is CASSQDLGTRRYEQYF.

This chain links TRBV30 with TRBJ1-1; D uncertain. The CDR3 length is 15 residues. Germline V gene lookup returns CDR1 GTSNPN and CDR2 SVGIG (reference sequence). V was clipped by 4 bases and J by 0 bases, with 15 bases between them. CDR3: CAWIPRRRLNTEAFF. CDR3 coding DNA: TGTGCCTGGATCCCCCGTCGAAGGCTGAACACTGAAGCTTTCTTT.

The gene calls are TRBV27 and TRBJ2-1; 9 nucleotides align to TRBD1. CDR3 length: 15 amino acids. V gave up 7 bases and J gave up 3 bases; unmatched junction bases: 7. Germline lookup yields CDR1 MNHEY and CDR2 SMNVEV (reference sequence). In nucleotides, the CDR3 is TGTGCCAGCAAGGAGGGGGACAGGGACTACAATGAGCAGTTCTTC. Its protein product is CASKEGDRDYNEQFF.

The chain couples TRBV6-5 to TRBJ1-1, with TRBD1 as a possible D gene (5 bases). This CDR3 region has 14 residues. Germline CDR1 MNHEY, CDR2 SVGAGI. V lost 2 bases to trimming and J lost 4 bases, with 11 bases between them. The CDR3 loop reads CASSYGDASTEAFF. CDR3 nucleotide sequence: TGTGCCAGCAGTTACGGGGACGCCTCCACTGAAGCTTTCTTT.

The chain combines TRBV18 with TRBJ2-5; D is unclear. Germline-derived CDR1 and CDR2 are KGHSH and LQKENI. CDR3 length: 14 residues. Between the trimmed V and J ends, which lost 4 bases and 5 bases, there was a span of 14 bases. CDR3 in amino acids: CASSLGPPSETQYF. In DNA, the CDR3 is TGTGCCAGCTCACTCGGACCTCCCTCGGAGACCCAGTACTTC. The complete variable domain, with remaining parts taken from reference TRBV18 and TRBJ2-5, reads NAGVMQNPRHLVRRRGQEARLRCSPMKGHSHVYWYRQLPEEGLKFMVYLQKENIIDESGMPKERFSAEFPKEGPSILRIQQVVRGDSAAYFCASSLGPPSETQYFGPGTRLLVL.

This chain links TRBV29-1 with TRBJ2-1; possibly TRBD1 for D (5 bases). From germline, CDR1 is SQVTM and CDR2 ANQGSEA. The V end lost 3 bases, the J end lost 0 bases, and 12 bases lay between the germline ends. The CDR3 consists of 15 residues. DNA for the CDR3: TGCAGCGTTGACCGACAGACACCCTCCTACAATGAGCAGTTCTTC. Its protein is CSVDRQTPSYNEQFF.

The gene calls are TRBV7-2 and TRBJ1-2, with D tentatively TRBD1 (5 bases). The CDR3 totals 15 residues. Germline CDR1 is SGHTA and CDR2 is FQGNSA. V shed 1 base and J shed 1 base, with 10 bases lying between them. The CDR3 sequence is CASSLGGDSNYGYTF. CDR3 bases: TGTGCCAGCAGCTTAGGAGGTGACAGTAACTATGGCTACACCTTC.

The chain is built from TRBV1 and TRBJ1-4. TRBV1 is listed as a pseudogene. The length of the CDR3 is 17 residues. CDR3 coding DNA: TGCACCAGCAGCCAAGATGGCGCAATGGGGGTCGGTGAAAAACTGTTTTTT. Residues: CTSSQDGAMGVGEKLFF.